These 9 T cell receptor beta chains were all obtained from the same sample, sequenced in a study of T cells in Graves' hyperthyroidism and ophthalmopathy. Amplified TCR beta CDR3 regions came from RNA transcripts. Researchers ran a first-round RT-PCR on the TCR CDR3 using the HTBI primer set. TCRdb passed the multiplex PCR reads through MiXCR, listing each CDR3 protein once. Seen here are about 560,000 distinct CDR3 sequences, about a sixth observed once, and the top ten hold about 17%. The sequenced material came from blood. Every receptor here comes from a woman aged 18-35 years with Graves' hyperthyroidism.

This clonotype came up many times. CDR3 nucleotides: TGTGCCAGCAGTTTAACCCGGTCAGGGACCCAGTACTTC. This translates into CASSLTRSGTQYF. The V and J genes are TRBV27 and TRBJ2-5, with D unresolved. Germline CDR1 reads MNHEY; CDR2 reads SMNVEV (reference sequence). The CDR3 is made up of 13 amino acids. Trimming took 2 bases from V and 7 from J, leaving 11 bases between them.

This clonotype was detected many times. The DNA for the CDR3 is TGTGCCAGCAGGGGGAGAGGCGGGATCCTCTACGAGCAGTACTTC. It is translated as CASRGRGGILYEQYF. V gene TRBV28 combines with J gene TRBJ2-7; tentative D call: TRBD2 (6 bases). This CDR3 is built from 15 residues. Trimming took 6 bases from V and 3 from J, leaving 18 bases between them. Germline assignment: CDR1 MDHEN and CDR2 SYDVKM.

The gene calls are TRBV29-1 and TRBJ2-1; D gene ambiguous. Germline CDR1 and CDR2: SQVTM and ANQGSEA. The CDR3 runs 15 residues. Between the trimmed V and J ends, which lost 0 bases and 0 bases, there was a span of 9 bases. CDR3 DNA sequence: TGCAGCGTTGAAGAGTCACAGAGCTCCTACAATGAGCAGTTCTTC. Translated: CSVEESQSSYNEQFF.

This chain connects TRBV3-1 to TRBJ2-5; D gene ambiguous. The V end lost 2 bases, the J end lost 2 bases, and 12 bases lay between the germline ends. Germline CDR1 reads LGHDT; CDR2 reads YNNKEL (reference sequence). The CDR3 is 15 residues long. CDR3 in DNA: TGTGCCAGCAGCCAATCGACGAAAGGGCAAGAGACCCAGTACTTC. Translation gives CASSQSTKGQETQYF.

Details on this clonotype: At one end, the junction sequence differs from germline, possibly due to a read error. V gene TRBV20-1 combines with J gene TRBJ2-7, with D perhaps TRBD1 or TRBD2 (5 bases each). CDR1 and CDR2 from the germline V gene are DFQATT and SNEGSKA (reference sequence). The CDR3 covers 16 residues. The CDR3: CSASLRTGGISYEQYF. The CDR3 DNA follows: TGCAGTGCTAGTCTCCGTACAGGAGGAATTTCCTACGAGCAATACTTC.

This clonotype was observed many times. The V call is TRBV28, the J call TRBJ1-1; 10 bases map to TRBD1. This CDR3 has 16 residues. After removal of 3 bases from V and 3 bases from J, the junction contained 7 bases not matched to a gene. Germline V gene lookup returns CDR1 MDHEN and CDR2 SYDVKM. CDR3 nucleotides: TGTGCCAGCAGTTTCTCTCCGGACAGGGGGTACACTGAAGCTTTCTTT. Its protein product is CASSFSPDRGYTEAFF. The full variable domain, in which reference TRBV28 and TRBJ1-1 provide the parts outside the CDR3, is DVKVTQSSRYLVKRTGEKVFLECVQDMDHENMFWYRQDPGLGLRLIYFSYDVKMKEKGDIPEGYSVSREKKERFSLILESASTNQTSMYLCASSFSPDRGYTEAFFGQGTRLTVV.

This clonotype has at least ten counts. The V and J genes are TRBV2 and TRBJ1-1; D not certain. Germline V gene sequence: CDR1 SNHLY, CDR2 FYNNEI. This CDR3 has 13 residues. Trimming pared 8 bases from V and 0 bases from J, leaving 10 bases between. Here the CDR3 DNA reads TGTGCCAGCGGATGGGGATTGAACACTGAAGCTTTCTTT. Protein sequence: CASGWGLNTEAFF.

This clonotype has more than one count but fewer than ten. The chain links TRBV10-3 to TRBJ2-1, with TRBD2 matching 8 bases. V was clipped by 7 bases and J by 7 bases; unmatched bases: 6. The CDR3 has 13 residues. CDR1 is ENHRY, CDR2 SYGVKD, per germline. CDR3 sequence (DNA): TGTGCCATCAAGACTAGCGCAGATAATGAGCAGTTCTTC. Its translation: CAIKTSADNEQFF.

This chain uses TRBV5-1 with TRBJ2-4; a possible D gene is TRBD2 (5 bases). V lost 4 bases and J 7 bases, leaving 18 bases between the germline ends. This CDR3 is 15 amino acids long. CDR1 SGHRS and CDR2 YFSETQ come from the germline V gene. The CDR3: CASSPGGFEFNIQYF. In DNA, the CDR3 is TGCGCCAGCAGCCCAGGAGGATTCGAGTTCAACATTCAGTACTTC. Combining the CDR3 with reference TRBV5-1 and TRBJ2-4 gives the whole variable domain KAGVTQTPRYLIKTRGQQVTLSCSPISGHRSVSWYQQTPGQGLQFLFEYFSETQRNKGNFPGRFSGRQFSNSRSEMNVSTLELGDSALYLCASSPGGFEFNIQYFGAGTRLSVL.